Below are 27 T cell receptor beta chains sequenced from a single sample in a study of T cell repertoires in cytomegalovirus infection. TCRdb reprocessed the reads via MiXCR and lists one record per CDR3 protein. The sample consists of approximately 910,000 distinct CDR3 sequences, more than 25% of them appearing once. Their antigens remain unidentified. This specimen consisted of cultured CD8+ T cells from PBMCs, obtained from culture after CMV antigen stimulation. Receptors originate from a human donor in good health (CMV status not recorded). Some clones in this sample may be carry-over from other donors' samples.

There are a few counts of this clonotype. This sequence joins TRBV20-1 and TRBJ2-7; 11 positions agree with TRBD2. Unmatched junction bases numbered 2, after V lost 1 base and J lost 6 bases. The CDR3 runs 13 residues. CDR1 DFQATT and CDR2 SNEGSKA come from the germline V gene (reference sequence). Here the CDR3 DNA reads TGCAGTGCTAGAGGACTAGCGGGGCGCGAGCAGTACGTC. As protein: CSARGLAGREQYV.

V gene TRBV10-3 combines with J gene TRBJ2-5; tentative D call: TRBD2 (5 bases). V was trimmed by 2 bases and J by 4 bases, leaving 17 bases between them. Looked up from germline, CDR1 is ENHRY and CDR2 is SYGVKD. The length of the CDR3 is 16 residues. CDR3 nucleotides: TGTGCCATCAGTGAGAAGGTCGCGGGTGAAGGAGAGACCCAGTACTTC. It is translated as CAISEKVAGEGETQYF.

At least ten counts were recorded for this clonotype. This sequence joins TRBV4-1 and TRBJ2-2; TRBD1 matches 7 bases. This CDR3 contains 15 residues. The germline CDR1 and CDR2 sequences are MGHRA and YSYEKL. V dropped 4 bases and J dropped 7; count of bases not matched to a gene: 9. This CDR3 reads CASSPLTGIDGELFF. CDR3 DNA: TGCGCCAGCAGCCCACTGACAGGGATTGACGGGGAGCTGTTTTTT.

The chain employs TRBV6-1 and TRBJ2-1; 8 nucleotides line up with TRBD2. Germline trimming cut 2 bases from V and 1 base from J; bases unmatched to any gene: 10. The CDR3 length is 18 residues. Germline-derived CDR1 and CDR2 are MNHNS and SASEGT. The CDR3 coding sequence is TGTGCCAGCAGTGAAACACAGGGCGGGGGGCTTTCCTACAATGAGCAGTTCTTC. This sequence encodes CASSETQGGGLSYNEQFF.

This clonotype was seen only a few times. CDR3 DNA: TGTGCCAGCAGCCAATTAGACGGACCCATGAACACTGAAGCTTTCTTT. Its translation: CASSQLDGPMNTEAFF. The J gene is TRBJ1-1, the V gene TRBV4-2, with D uncertain. The CDR3 runs 16 residues. Trimming left V 2 bases short and J 0 bases short, with 13 bases between. CDR1 and CDR2 from the germline V gene are LGHNA and YNFKEQ.

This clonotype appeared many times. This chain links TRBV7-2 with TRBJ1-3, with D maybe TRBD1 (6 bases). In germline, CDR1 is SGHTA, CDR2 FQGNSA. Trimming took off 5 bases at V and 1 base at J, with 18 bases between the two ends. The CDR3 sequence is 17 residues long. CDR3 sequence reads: CASSPTGPGVSGNTIYF. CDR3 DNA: TGTGCCAGCAGCCCAACGGGACCAGGGGTGTCTGGAAACACCATATATTTT.

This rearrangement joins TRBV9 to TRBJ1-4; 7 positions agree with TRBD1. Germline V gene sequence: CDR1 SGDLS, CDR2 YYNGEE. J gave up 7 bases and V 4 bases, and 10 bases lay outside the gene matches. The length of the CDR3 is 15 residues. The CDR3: CASSITGERGEKLFF. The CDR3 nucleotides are TGTGCCAGCAGCATTACAGGGGAGAGAGGTGAAAAACTGTTTTTT. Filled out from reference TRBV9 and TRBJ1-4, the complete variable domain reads DSGVTQTPKHLITATGQRVTLRCSPRSGDLSVYWYQQSLDQGLQFLIQYYNGEERAKGNILERFSAQQFPDLHSELNLSSLELGDSALYFCASSITGERGEKLFFGSGTQLSVL.

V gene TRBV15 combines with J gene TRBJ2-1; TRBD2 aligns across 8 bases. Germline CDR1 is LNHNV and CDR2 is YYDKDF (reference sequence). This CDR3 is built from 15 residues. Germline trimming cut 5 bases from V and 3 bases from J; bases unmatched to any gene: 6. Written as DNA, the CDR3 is TGTGCCACCAGCCCACGGGGGGGACACTACAATGAGCAGTTCTTC. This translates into CATSPRGGHYNEQFF.

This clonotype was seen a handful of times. Here the CDR3 DNA reads TGTGCCAGTAGTATAGTATATTGGGCCAGGGCGCCCATTGGGAACACTGAAGCTTTCTTT. Residues: CASSIVYWARAPIGNTEAFF. This chain uses TRBV19 with TRBJ1-1, with D maybe TRBD1 (5 bases). Trimming stripped 1 base from V and 1 base from J, with 25 bases between. The CDR3 covers 20 residues. Germline CDR1 reads LNHDA; CDR2 reads SQIVND (reference sequence). The whole variable domain, remainder taken from reference TRBV19 and TRBJ1-1, is DGGITQSPKYLFRKEGQNVTLSCEQNLNHDAMYWYRQDPGQGLRLIYYSQIVNDFQKGDIAEGYSVSREKKESFPLTVTSAQKNPTAFYLCASSIVYWARAPIGNTEAFFGQGTRLTVV.

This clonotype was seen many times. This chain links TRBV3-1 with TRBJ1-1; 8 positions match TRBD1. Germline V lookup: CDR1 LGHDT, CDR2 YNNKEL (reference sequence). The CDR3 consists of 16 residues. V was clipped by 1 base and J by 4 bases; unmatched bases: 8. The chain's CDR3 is CASSQVPRGLGTEAFF. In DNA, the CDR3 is TGTGCCAGCAGCCAAGTACCCAGGGGGCTGGGCACTGAAGCTTTCTTT. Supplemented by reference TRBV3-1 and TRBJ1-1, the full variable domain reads DTAVSQTPKYLVTQMGNDKSIKCEQNLGHDTMYWYKQDSKKFLKIMFSYNNKELIINETVPNRFSPKSPDKAHLNLHINSLELGDSAVYFCASSQVPRGLGTEAFFGQGTRLTVV.

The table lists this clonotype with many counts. CDR3 amino acids: CASSSSLWGQRVDQPQHF. For the CDR3, the DNA is TGTGCCAGCAGTTCGAGCCTCTGGGGCCAGAGGGTCGATCAGCCCCAGCATTTT. The J gene is TRBJ1-5, the V gene TRBV6-2 or TRBV6-3, with D possibly matching TRBD1 (5 bases). The CDR3 has 18 amino acids. V was cut by 4 bases and J by 5 bases, with 24 bases left in between. The germline V gene has CDR1 MNHEY and CDR2 SVGEGT.

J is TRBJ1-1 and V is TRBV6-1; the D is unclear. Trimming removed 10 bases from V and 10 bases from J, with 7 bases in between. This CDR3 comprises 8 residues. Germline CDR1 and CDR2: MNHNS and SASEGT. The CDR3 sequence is CATLGAFF. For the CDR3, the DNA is TGTGCCACTCTGGGAGCTTTCTTT.

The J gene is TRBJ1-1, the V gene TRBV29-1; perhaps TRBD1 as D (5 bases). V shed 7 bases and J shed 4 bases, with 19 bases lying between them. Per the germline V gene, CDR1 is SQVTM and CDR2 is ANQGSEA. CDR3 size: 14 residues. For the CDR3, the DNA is TGCAGCGCCCAGTCCGGGGCGGATGCCACTGAAGCTTTCTTT. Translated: CSAQSGADATEAFF.

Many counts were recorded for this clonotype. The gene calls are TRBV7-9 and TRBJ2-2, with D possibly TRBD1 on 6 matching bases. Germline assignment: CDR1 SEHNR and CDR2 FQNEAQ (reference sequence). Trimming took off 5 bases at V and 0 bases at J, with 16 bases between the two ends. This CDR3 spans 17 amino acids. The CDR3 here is CASSGRTDRTNTGELFF. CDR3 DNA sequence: TGTGCCAGCAGCGGACGGACCGACAGGACGAACACCGGGGAGCTGTTTTTT.

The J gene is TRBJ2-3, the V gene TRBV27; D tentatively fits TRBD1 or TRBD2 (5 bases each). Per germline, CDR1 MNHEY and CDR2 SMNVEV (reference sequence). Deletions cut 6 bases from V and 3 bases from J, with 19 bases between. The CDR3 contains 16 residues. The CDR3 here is CASSRGREFQTDTQYF. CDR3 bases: TGTGCCAGCAGCCGAGGCAGGGAGTTCCAGACAGATACGCAGTATTTT.

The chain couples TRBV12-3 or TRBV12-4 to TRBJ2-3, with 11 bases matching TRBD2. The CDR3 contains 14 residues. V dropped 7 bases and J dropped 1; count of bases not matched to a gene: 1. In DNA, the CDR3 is TGTGCCAGCAAGACTAGCGGGGGCACAGATACGCAGTATTTT. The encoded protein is CASKTSGGTDTQYF.

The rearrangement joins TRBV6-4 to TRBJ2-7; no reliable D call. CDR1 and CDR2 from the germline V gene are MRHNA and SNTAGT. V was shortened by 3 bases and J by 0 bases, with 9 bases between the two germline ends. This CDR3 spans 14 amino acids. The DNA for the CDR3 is TGTGCCAGCAGTGAAGGCTTGAGCTCCTACGAGCAGTACTTC. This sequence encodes CASSEGLSSYEQYF.

This CDR3 reads CSVPIDRLAEQFF. CDR3 nucleotide sequence: TGCAGCGTTCCAATTGATCGACTGGCTGAGCAGTTCTTC. The chain employs TRBV29-1 and TRBJ2-1; D remains ambiguous. The CDR3 has 13 amino acids. Between the trimmed V and J ends, which lost 5 bases and 9 bases, there was a span of 17 bases. Per germline, CDR1 SQVTM and CDR2 ANQGSEA.

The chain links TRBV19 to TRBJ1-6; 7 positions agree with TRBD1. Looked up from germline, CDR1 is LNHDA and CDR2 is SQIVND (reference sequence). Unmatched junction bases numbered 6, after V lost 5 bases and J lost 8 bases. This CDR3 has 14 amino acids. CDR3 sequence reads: CASSRYRGDSPLHF. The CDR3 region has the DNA TGTGCCAGTAGTCGATACAGGGGTGATTCACCCCTCCACTTT.

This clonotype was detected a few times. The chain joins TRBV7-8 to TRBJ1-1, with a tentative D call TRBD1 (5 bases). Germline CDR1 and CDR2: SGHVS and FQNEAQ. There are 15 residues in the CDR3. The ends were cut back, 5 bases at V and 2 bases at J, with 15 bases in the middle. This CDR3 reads CASSQSQGANTEAFF. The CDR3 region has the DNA TGTGCCAGCAGCCAATCTCAGGGAGCAAACACTGAAGCTTTCTTT.

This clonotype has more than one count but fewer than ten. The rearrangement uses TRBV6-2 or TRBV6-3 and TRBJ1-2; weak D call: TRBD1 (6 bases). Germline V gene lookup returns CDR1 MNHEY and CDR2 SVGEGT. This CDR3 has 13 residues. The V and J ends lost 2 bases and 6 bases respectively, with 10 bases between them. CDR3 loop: CASSYGRGDGYTF. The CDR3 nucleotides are TGTGCCAGCAGTTACGGCAGGGGAGATGGCTACACCTTC.

CDR3 bases: TGTGCCAGCAGCCCCGGGGGGGCCGGGTCCTACGAGCAGTACTTC. Amino acids: CASSPGGAGSYEQYF. This chain joins TRBV7-2 and TRBJ2-7, with 8 nucleotides matching TRBD2. Germline lookup yields CDR1 SGHTA and CDR2 FQGNSA. There are 15 residues in the CDR3. The J segment lost 1 base and the V segment lost 5 bases, leaving 7 bases of the junction unmatched.

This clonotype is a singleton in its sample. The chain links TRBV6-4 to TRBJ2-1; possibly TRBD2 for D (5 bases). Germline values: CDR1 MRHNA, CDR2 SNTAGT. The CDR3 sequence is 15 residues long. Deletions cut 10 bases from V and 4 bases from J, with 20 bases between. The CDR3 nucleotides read TGTGCCATCCCCCCCCCGGACTTGCCTTACAATGAGCAGTTCTTC. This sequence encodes CAIPPPDLPYNEQFF.

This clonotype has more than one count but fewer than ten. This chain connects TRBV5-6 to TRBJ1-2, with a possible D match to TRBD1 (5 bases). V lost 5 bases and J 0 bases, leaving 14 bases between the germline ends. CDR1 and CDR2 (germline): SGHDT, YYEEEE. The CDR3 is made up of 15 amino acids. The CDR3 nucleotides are TGTGCCAGCAGGTTTAGGAAGGGGACTAACTATGGCTACACCTTC. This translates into CASRFRKGTNYGYTF.

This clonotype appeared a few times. The CDR3 here is CASSEESGDSLYDEQYF. CDR3 sequence (DNA): TGTGCCAGCAGTGAAGAGTCCGGGGACAGCCTGTATGACGAGCAGTACTTC. The chain recombines TRBV6-1 with TRBJ2-7, with 7 bases that match TRBD1. The V gene end was trimmed by 1 base and the J gene end by 5 bases; junction bases not matched to a gene: 14. This CDR3 has 17 residues. Per germline, CDR1 MNHNS and CDR2 SASEGT.

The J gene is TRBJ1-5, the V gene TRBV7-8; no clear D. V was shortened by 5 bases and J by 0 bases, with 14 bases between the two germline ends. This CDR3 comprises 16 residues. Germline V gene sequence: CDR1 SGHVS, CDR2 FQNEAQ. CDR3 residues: CASSLRHGVSNQPQHF. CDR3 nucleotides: TGTGCCAGCAGCCTAAGACATGGGGTTAGCAATCAGCCCCAGCATTTT.

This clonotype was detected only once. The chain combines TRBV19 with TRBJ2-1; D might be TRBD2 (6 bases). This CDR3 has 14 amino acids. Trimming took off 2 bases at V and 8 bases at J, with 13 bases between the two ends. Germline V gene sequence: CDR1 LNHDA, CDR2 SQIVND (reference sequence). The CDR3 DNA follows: TGTGCCAGTAGTATATTTGGAGGGCATCATGAGCAGTTCTTC. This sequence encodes CASSIFGGHHEQFF.